This TCR beta chain was sequenced in a study of T cells after yellow fever vaccination. General study points: Just a small share of clonotypes turned up in the CD4 compartment as well as the CD8 compartment.

The CDR3 runs to 14 residues. V was trimmed by 10 bases and J by 1 base, leaving 14 bases between them. Germline CDR1 is SNHLY and CDR2 is FYNNEI. A remark on this clonotype: The antigen is not known.

The 5'RACE template-switching step produced TCR cDNA and added a universal primer site and UMIs. In TCRdb, the 5' RACE reads were re-called with MiXCR into one record per CDR3 protein. Here the sample spans 250,000 to 400,000 distinct CDR3 sequences, approximately 4.3% being singletons. The sample was PBMCs, taken 15 days after the yellow fever booster vaccination. This TCR was recovered from a young man who received the YFV17D yellow fever vaccine. The rearrangement uses TRBV2 and TRBJ1-5; D might be TRBD1 (6 bases). In DNA form, the CDR3 reads TGTGCCACCAGGGGCGACGTCAGCAATCAGCCCCAGCATTTT. Amino acid sequence: CATRGDVSNQPQHF.